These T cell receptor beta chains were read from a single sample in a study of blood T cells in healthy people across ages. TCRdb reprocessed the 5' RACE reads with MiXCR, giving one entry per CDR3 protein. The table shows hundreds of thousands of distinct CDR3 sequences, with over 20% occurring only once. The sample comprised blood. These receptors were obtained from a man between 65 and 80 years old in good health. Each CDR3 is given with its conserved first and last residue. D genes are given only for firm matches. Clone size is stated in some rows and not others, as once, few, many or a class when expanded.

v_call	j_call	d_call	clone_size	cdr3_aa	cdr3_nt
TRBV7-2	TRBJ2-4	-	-	CASSLRGNIQYF	TGTGCCAGCAGCTTAAGGGGAAACATTCAGTACTTC
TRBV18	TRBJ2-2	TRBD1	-	CASSPFTGTGRTGELFF	TGTGCCAGCTCACCATTTACCGGGACAGGGAGAACCGGGGAGCTGTTTTTT
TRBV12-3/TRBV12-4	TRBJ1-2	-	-	CASRVGQGSSGYTF	TGTGCCAGCAGAGTAGGGCAGGGAAGCTCTGGCTACACCTTC
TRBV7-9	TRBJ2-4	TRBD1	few	CASSLADRGNIQYF	TGTGCCAGCAGCTTAGCCGACAGGGGAAACATTCAGTACTTC
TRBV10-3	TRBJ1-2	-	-	CAISATLGRVYGYTF	TGTGCCATCAGTGCCACCTTGGGACGGGTCTATGGCTACACCTTC
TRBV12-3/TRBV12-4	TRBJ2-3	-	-	CASSPTTSDTQYF	TGTGCCAGCAGTCCTACAACCTCAGATACGCAGTATTTT
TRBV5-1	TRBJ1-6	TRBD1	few	CASSEGQGRNSPLHF	TGCGCCAGCAGCGAAGGACAGGGGAGGAATTCACCCCTCCACTTT
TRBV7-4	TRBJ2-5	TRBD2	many	CASSLVGLARETQYF	TGTGCCAGCAGCTTAGTCGGACTAGCGAGAGAGACCCAGTACTTC
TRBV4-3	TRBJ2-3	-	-	CASSHRRGLGPDTQYF	TGCGCCAGCAGCCACCGCCGCGGGCTGGGGCCAGATACGCAGTATTTT
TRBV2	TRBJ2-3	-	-	CASSATRDTQYF	TGTGCCAGCAGCGCCACCCGGGATACGCAGTATTTT
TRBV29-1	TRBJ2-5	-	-	CSVDPSYGETQYF	TGCAGCGTTGACCCCTCCTACGGAGAGACCCAGTACTTC
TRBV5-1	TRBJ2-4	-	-	CASSLVTGDIQYF	TGCGCCAGCAGCTTGGTAACTGGGGACATTCAGTACTTC
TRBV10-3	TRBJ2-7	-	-	CAISESLFAYEQYF	TGTGCCATCAGTGAGTCGCTCTTCGCCTACGAGCAGTACTTC
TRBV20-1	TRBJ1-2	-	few	CSAGHQGDNYGYTF	TGCAGTGCTGGCCACCAGGGTGACAACTATGGCTACACCTTC
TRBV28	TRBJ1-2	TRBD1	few	CASSFTGTGTYGYTF	TGTGCCAGCAGTTTCACCGGGACAGGGACCTATGGCTACACCTTC
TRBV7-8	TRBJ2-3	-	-	CASSLMGSLSDTQYF	TGTGCCAGCAGCTTAATGGGGTCCCTTAGCGATACGCAGTATTTT
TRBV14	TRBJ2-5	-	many	CASSLNRAQETQYF	TGTGCCAGCAGCCTAAACAGGGCTCAAGAGACCCAGTACTTC
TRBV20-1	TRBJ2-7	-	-	CSARDPLGNSYEQYF	TGCAGTGCTAGAGATCCTCTAGGGAACTCCTACGAGCAGTACTTC
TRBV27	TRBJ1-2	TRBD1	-	CASSFGQVDYGYTF	TGTGCCAGCAGTTTCGGACAGGTTGACTATGGCTACACCTTC
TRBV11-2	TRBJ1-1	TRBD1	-	CASSPPLRDSEAFF	TGTGCCAGCAGCCCCCCCTTGCGGGACAGTGAAGCTTTCTTT
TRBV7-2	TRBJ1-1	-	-	CASSLGYSVREAFF	TGTGCCAGCAGCTTAGGTTATTCGGTACGTGAAGCTTTCTTT
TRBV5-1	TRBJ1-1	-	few	CASSLANLATEAFF	TGCGCCAGTAGCTTGGCCAATCTTGCGACAGAAGCTTTCTTT
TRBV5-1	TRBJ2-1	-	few	CASSLDGGGGEEQFF	TGCGCCAGCAGCTTGGATGGAGGGGGCGGCGAAGAGCAGTTCTTC
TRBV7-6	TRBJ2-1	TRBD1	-	CASSPQGAYTRDNEQFF	TGTGCCAGCAGCCCACAGGGGGCTTATACTCGTGACAATGAGCAGTTCTTC
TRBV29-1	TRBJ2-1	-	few	CSVEVWGGSGDEQFF	TGCAGCGTTGAAGTCTGGGGGGGCTCAGGGGATGAGCAGTTCTTC
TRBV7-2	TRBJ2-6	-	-	CASSLDSGVDSGANVLTF	TGTGCCAGCAGCTTAGATTCAGGAGTAGACTCTGGGGCCAACGTCCTGACTTTC
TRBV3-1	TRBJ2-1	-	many	CASSQARSPLYNEQFF	TGTGCCAGCAGCCAAGCGCGGTCGCCCCTTTACAATGAGCAGTTCTTC
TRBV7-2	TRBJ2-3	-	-	CASSPGGLRVYF	TGTGCCAGCAGCCCTGGGGGACTCCGCGTGTATTTT
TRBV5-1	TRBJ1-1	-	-	CASSHGGNTETFF	TGCGCCAGCAGTCATGGGGGGAACACTGAAACTTTCTTT
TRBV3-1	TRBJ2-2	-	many	CASSQDLSGFANTGELFF	TGTGCCAGCAGCCAAGATCTCTCGGGGTTCGCGAACACCGGGGAGCTGTTTTTT
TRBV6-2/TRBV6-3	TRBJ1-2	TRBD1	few	CASSYHPGQLYGYTF	TGTGCCAGCAGTTACCATCCGGGACAGCTCTATGGCTACACCTTC
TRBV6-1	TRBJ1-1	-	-	CASVLIQGNTEAFF	TGTGCCAGCGTCCTTATCCAGGGGAACACTGAAGCTTTCTTT
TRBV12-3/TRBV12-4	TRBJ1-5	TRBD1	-	CASSLLQGETQHF	TGTGCCAGCAGTTTGTTACAGGGGGAGACCCAGCATTTT
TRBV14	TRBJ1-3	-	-	CASSRVGNTIYF	TGTGCCAGCAGCCGGGTTGGAAACACCATATATTTT
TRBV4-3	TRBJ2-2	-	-	CASSQYPGGVGELFF	TGCGCCAGCAGCCAATATCCCGGCGGGGTCGGGGAGCTGTTTTTT
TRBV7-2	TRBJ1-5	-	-	CASSRGLGTNQPQHF	TGTGCCAGCAGTCGGGGGCTGGGTACGAATCAGCCCCAGCATTTT
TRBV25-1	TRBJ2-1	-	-	CASSEVGAGKVTQFF	TGTGCCAGCAGTGAAGTGGGGGCCGGCAAGGTAACCCAGTTCTTC
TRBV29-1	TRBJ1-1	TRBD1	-	CSVVTWTGGNTEAFF	TGCAGCGTTGTTACATGGACAGGCGGCAACACTGAAGCTTTCTTT